This entry concerns a single T cell receptor (beta chain). Looked up from germline, CDR1 is SGHVS and CDR2 is FQNEAQ. V gave up 5 bases and J gave up 7 bases; unmatched junction bases: 17. This CDR3 contains 16 residues. 13 Jbeta primers and 60 Vbeta primers were used for the PCR. Some clones are missing from TCRdb's copy, which holds only in-frame ones; the method was immunoSEQ multiplex PCR. The sample lists about 150,000 clones; more than 75% were seen once. This record belongs to a study of cytomegalovirus exposure and HLA in healthy donors. The sequenced material came from PBMCs. This receptor was taken from a woman aged 25-40 years in good health and CMV-seronegative. The chain couples TRBV7-8 to TRBJ2-7; 7 nucleotides agree with TRBD1. The DNA for the CDR3 is TGTGCCAGCAGCCCGAGACGAGGACAGGCCTCCCGGGAGCAGTACTTC. It encodes CASSPRRGQASREQYF.